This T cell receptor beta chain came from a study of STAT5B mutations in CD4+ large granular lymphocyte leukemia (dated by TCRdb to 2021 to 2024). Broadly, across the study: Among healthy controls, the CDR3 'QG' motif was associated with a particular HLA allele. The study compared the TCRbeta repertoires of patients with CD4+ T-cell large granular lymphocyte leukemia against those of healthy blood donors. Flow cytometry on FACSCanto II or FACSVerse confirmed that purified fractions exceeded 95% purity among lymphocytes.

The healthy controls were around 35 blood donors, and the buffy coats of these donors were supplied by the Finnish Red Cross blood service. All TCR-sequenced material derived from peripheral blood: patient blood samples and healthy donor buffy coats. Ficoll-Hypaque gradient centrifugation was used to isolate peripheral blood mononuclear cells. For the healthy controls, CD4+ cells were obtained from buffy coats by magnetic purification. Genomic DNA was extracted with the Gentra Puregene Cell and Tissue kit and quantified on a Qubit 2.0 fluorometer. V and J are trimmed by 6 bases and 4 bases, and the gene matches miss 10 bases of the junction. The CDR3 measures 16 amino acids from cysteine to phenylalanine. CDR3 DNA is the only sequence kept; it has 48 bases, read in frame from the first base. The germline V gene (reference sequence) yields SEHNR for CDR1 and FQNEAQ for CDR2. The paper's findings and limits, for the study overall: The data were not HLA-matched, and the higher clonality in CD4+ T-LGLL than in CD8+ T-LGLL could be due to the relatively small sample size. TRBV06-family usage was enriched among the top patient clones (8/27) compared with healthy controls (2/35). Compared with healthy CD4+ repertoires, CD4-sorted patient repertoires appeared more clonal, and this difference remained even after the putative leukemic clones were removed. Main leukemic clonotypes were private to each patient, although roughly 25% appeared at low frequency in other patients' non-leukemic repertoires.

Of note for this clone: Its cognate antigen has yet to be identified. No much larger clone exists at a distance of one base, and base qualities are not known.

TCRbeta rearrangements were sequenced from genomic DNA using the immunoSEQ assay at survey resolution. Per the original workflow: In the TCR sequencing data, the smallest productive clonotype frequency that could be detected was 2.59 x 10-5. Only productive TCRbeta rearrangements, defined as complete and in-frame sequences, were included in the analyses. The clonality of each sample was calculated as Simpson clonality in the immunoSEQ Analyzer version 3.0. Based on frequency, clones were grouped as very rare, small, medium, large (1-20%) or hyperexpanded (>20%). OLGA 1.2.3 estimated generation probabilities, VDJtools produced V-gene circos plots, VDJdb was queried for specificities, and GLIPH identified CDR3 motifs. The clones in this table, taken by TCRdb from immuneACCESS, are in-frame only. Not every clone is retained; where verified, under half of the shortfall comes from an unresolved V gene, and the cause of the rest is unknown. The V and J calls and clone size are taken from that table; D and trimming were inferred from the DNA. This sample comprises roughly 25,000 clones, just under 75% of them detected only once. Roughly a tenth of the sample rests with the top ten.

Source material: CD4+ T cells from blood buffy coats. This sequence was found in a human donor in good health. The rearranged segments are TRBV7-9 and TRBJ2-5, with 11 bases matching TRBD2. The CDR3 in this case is CASRTRSGGVRETQYF. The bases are TGTGCCAGCAGAACCCGTAGCGGGGGGGTCAGAGAGACCCAGTACTTC. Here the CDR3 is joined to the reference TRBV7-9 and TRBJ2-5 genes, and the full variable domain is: DTGVSQNPRHKITKRGQNVTFRCDPISEHNRLYWYRQTLGQGPEFLTYFQNEAQLEKSRLLSDRFSAERPKGSFSTLEIQRTEQGDSAMYLCASRTRSGGVRETQYFGPGTRLLVL.